This T cell receptor beta chain was profiled in a study of T-cell memory formation after mild COVID-19. The wider study: TCR clusters showed largely donor specificity. Study-level points and caveats: A second wave expanding day 15 to 37 was CD4+-biased; contracting clones were balanced.

Notes on this clonotype: Antigen: not known.

Per the germline V gene, CDR1 is SQVTM and CDR2 is ANQGSEA. The CDR3 is 20 residues long. V was cut by 0 bases and J by 0 bases, with 24 bases left in between. With constant-segment primers, 5'RACE yielded cDNA libraries of TCR alpha and TCR beta that carried sample barcodes and UMIs. MiXCR was run by TCRdb on the 5' RACE reads, yielding one entry per CDR3 protein. The sample gives 300,000 to 400,000 distinct CDR3 sequences, 14% of which show up once; under 25% is in the top ten. This receptor was taken from a man aged 18 to 30 who had mild COVID-19 (a few samples of this study predate the infection). Cell type and time point are not known. The chain links TRBV29-1 to TRBJ1-5; D is perhaps TRBD1 (6 bases). Sequencing was carried out using PBMCs or a T cell subset sorted from them (not recorded which). The CDR3 DNA sequence: TGCAGCGTTGAAGATGGAAAAGACAGGAGCAGAAGCTATAGCAATCAGCCCCAGCATTTT. Protein sequence: CSVEDGKDRSRSYSNQPQHF.